A selection of T cell receptor beta chains follows, all from one sample in a study of IL-17A CD8 T cells in psoriatic arthritis synovium. Only in-frame clones appear in the TCRdb table, and some are missing; sequencing was by immunoSEQ multiplex PCR. The sample has 2,000 to 2,500 clones, around 74% seen once; the top ten hold more than 12%. The sample comprised IFN-gamma+ CD8+ T cells from synovial fluid. Receptors were obtained from a human donor with psoriatic arthritis. Both conserved end residues are part of each CDR3. The D gene is left open where the match is weak. A clone size is listed for some rows: how often the clone was seen (once, few, many), or a class if it is expanded.

V gene,clone size,D gene,CDR3 length,J gene,CDR3 protein,CDR3 DNA
TRBV21-1,-,-,16,TRBJ1-1,CASSTYIATIRTEAFF,TGTGCCAGCAGTACTTACATAGCTACAATTCGCACTGAAGCTTTCTTT
TRBV2,few,-,19,TRBJ2-2,CASSERMDSKSTNTGELFF,TGTGCCAGCAGTGAGAGAATGGACAGTAAGTCTACGAACACCGGGGAGCTGTTTTTT
TRBV5-1,-,TRBD1,15,TRBJ2-2,CASSPRDRGTGELFF,TGCGCCAGCAGCCCGAGGGACAGGGGAACCGGGGAGCTGTTTTTT
TRBV6-1,few,TRBD1,14,TRBJ1-2,CASSADRANYGYTF,TGTGCCAGCAGTGCGGACAGGGCTAACTATGGCTACACCTTC
TRBV5-5,-,-,13,TRBJ1-1,CASSRDMNTEAFF,TGTGCCAGCAGCCGAGATATGAACACTGAAGCTTTCTTT
TRBV7-9,-,-,14,TRBJ1-1,CASSPRGRGTEAFF,TGTGCCAGCAGCCCCAGGGGACGGGGGACTGAAGCTTTCTTT
TRBV4-1,-,-,13,TRBJ2-1,CASSQDLRGEQFF,TGCGCCAGCAGCCAAGATCTTCGAGGTGAGCAGTTCTTC
TRBV2,-,-,11,TRBJ1-1,CASSTILGAFF,TGTGCCAGCAGTACGATCCTAGGAGCTTTCTTT
TRBV25-1,-,-,14,TRBJ1-3,CASSEEDSGNTIYF,TGTGCCAGCAGTGAAGAGGACTCTGGAAACACCATATATTTT
TRBV27,few,-,16,TRBJ1-5,CASSLSGGASNQPQHF,TGTGCCAGCAGTTTATCGGGGGGGGCCAGCAATCAGCCCCAGCATTTT
TRBV11-2,-,TRBD1,14,TRBJ1-2,CASSSGTANYGYTF,TGTGCCAGCAGCTCCGGGACAGCTAACTATGGCTACACCTTC
TRBV4-1,-,-,11,TRBJ2-5,CASSQEETQYF,TGCGCCAGCAGCCAAGAAGAGACCCAGTACTTC
TRBV28,-,-,13,TRBJ2-1,CASSKEAYNEQFF,TGTGCCAGCAGTAAGGAAGCCTACAATGAGCAGTTCTTC
TRBV18,few,-,13,TRBJ2-7,CASSPYDSYEQYF,TGTGCCAGCTCACCGTACGACTCCTACGAGCAGTACTTC
TRBV6-5,-,TRBD2,13,TRBJ2-5,CASSPSGAETQYF,TGTGCCAGCAGTCCTAGCGGGGCAGAGACCCAGTACTTC
TRBV6-5,once,TRBD1,14,TRBJ1-5,CASNTGDSNQPQHF,TGTGCCAGCAACACAGGGGATAGCAATCAGCCCCAGCATTTT
TRBV2,-,-,12,TRBJ2-5,CAGRAGEETQYF,TGTGCAGGGCGGGCCGGGGAAGAGACCCAGTACTTC
TRBV2,few,-,14,TRBJ1-6,CASRESSYNSPLHF,TGTGCCAGCAGGGAGAGCTCCTATAATTCACCCCTCCACTTT
TRBV4-1,once,TRBD2,16,TRBJ2-3,CASRAELAGLTDTQYF,TGCGCCAGCAGGGCAGAACTAGCGGGGTTGACAGATACGCAGTATTTT
TRBV19,few,-,13,TRBJ1-2,CASSLQAAYGYTF,TGTGCCAGTAGTCTTCAGGCGGCCTATGGCTACACCTTC
TRBV4-1,-,TRBD1,14,TRBJ1-1,CASSYGQGITEAFF,TGCGCCAGCAGCTACGGACAGGGGATCACTGAAGCTTTCTTT
TRBV27,-,-,15,TRBJ1-2,CASSHFRGRNYGYTF,TGTGCCAGCAGTCACTTTAGAGGGCGTAACTATGGCTACACCTTC
TRBV5-6,large,TRBD1,15,TRBJ2-7,CASSDNGQGSSEQYF,TGTGCCAGCAGCGATAATGGACAGGGGAGCAGCGAGCAGTACTTC
TRBV6-4,-,-,14,TRBJ1-4,CASVRGQAGEKLFF,TGTGCCAGCGTAAGGGGTCAGGCGGGGGAAAAACTGTTTTTT
TRBV25-1,-,-,14,TRBJ2-4,CASSEDYPWNIQYF,TGTGCCAGCAGTGAAGATTATCCGTGGAACATTCAGTACTTC
TRBV18,few,-,11,TRBJ1-1,CASSPNNEAFF,TGTGCCAGCTCACCAAATAATGAAGCTTTCTTT
TRBV5-5,-,-,15,TRBJ2-2,CASSPFRVNTGELFF,TGTGCCAGCAGCCCCTTCAGGGTGAACACCGGGGAGCTGTTTTTT
TRBV6-4,-,-,14,TRBJ2-1,CASSEKGGPNEQFF,TGTGCCAGCAGTGAGAAGGGGGGGCCGAATGAGCAGTTCTTC
TRBV15,-,-,16,TRBJ2-3,CATSASWGGSPDTQYF,TGTGCCACCAGCGCCTCTTGGGGGGGCAGCCCAGATACGCAGTATTTT
TRBV9,-,TRBD1,17,TRBJ2-6,CASNPGQGISGANVLTF,TGTGCCAGCAATCCGGGACAGGGTATCTCTGGGGCCAACGTCCTGACTTTC